This passage covers 2 T cell receptor beta chains from one sample sequenced in a study of blood T cell repertoires in COVID-19. Some clones are missing from TCRdb's copy, which holds only in-frame ones; the method was immunoSEQ multiplex PCR. The sample holds more than 200,000 clones; 85% to 95% are singletons and the top ten take 1.9%. The sample comprised PBMCs or T cells enriched from blood (not recorded which). The receptors come from a woman between 18 and 29 years old who had recovered from COVID-19.

V and J are TRBV28 and TRBJ1-1; D is uncertain. CDR3 length: 12 residues. V lost 3 bases, J lost 7 bases, and 9 bases lay in between. Germline assignment: CDR1 MDHEN and CDR2 SYDVKM. CDR3 protein: CASSFRGVEAFF. In DNA, the CDR3 is TGTGCCAGCAGTTTCCGAGGAGTTGAAGCTTTCTTT.

The chain recombines TRBV9 with TRBJ1-2; D is undetermined. The CDR3 covers 15 residues. CDR1 and CDR2 (germline): SGDLS, YYNGEE. V was trimmed by 0 bases and J by 4 bases, leaving 13 bases between them. CDR3 region: CASSVAGGSVYGYTF. CDR3 DNA sequence: TGTGCCAGCAGCGTAGCTGGAGGGAGTGTCTATGGCTACACCTTC.